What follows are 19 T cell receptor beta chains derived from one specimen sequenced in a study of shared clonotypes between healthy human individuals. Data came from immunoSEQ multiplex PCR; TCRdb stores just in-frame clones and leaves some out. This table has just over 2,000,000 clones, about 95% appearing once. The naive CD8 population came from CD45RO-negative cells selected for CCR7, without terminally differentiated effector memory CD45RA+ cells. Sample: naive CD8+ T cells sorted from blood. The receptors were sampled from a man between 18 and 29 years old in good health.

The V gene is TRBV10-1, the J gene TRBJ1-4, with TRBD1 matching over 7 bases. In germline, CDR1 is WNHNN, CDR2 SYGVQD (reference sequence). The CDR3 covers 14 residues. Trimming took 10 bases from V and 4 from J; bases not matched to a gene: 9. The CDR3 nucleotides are TGCGCCATCCTACTAGGACAGGATAATGAAAAACTGTTTTTT. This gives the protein CAILLGQDNEKLFF.

CDR3 in amino acids: CASSLDDSDGSPLHF. In nucleotides, the CDR3 is TGTGCCAGCAGCTTAGACGACAGCGATGGTTCACCCCTCCACTTT. J is TRBJ1-6 and V is TRBV11-1; possible D gene TRBD1, 5 bases. The CDR3 has 15 amino acids. V was pared by 1 base and J by 9 bases, with 13 bases between. CDR1 is SGHAT, CDR2 FQDESV, per germline (reference sequence).

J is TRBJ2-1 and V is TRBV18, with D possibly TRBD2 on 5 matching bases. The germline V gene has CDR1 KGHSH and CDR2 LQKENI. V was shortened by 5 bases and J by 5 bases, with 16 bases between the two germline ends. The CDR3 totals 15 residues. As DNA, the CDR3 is TGTGCCAGCTCATCCCTCGCGGGTGAAAACAATGAGCAGTTCTTC. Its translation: CASSSLAGENNEQFF.

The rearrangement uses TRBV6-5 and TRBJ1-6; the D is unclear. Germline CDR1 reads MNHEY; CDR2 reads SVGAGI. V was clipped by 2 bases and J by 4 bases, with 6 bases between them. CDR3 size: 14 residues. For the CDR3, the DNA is TGTGCCAGCAGTTACATGGATTATAATTCACCCCTCCACTTT. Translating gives CASSYMDYNSPLHF.

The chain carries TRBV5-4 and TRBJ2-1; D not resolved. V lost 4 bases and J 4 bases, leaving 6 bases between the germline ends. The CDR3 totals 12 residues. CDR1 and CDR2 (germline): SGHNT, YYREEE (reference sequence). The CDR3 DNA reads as TGTGCCAGCAGCCTTTTATACAATGAGCAGTTCTTC. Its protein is CASSLLYNEQFF.

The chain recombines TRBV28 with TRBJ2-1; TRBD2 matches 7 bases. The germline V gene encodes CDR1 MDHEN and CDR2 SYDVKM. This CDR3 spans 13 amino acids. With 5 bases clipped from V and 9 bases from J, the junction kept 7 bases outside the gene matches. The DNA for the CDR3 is TGTGCCAGCAGTGGACTAGGAGGTGGTGAGCAGTTCTTC. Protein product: CASSGLGGGEQFF.

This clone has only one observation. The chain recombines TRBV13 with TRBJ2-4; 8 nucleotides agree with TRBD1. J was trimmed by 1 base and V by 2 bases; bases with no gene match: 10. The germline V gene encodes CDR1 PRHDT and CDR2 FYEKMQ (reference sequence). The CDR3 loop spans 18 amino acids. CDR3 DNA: TGTGCCAGCAGCTTATGGATCTCCCGGGACAGGGCCAAAAACATTCAGTACTTC. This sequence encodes CASSLWISRDRAKNIQYF. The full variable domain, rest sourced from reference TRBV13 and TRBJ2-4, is AAGVIQSPRHLIKEKRETATLKCYPIPRHDTVYWYQQGPGQDPQFLISFYEKMQSDKGSIPDRFSAQQFSDYHSELNMSSLELGDSALYFCASSLWISRDRAKNIQYFGAGTRLSVL.

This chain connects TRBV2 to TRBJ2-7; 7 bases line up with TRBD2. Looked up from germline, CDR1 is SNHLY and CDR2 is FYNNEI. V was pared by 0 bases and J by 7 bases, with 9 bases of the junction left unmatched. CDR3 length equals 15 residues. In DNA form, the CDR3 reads TGTGCCAGCAGTGAAGCAGTAAGGGTGCGGGGGGAGCAGTACTTC. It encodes CASSEAVRVRGEQYF.

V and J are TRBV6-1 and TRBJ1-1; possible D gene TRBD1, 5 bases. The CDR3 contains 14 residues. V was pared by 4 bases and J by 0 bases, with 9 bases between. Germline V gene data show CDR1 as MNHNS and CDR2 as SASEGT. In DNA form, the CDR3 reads TGTGCCAGCAGTGCCAGGGATATGAACACTGAAGCTTTCTTT. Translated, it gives CASSARDMNTEAFF.

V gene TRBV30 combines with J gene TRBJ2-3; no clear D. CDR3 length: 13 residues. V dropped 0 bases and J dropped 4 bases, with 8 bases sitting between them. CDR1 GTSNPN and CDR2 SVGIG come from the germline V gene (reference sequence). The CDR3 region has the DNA TGTGCCTGGAGTGTAGAGTATGCAGATACGCAGTATTTT. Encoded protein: CAWSVEYADTQYF.

The CDR3 is CASSQVVSFSYEQYF. For the CDR3, the DNA is TGCGCCAGCAGCCAAGTAGTAAGTTTCTCCTACGAGCAGTACTTC. The genes are TRBV4-3 and TRBJ2-7; the D is unclear. This CDR3 has 15 amino acids. CDR1 and CDR2 (germline): LGHNA, YSLEER. V shed 1 base and J shed 0 bases, with 10 bases lying between them.

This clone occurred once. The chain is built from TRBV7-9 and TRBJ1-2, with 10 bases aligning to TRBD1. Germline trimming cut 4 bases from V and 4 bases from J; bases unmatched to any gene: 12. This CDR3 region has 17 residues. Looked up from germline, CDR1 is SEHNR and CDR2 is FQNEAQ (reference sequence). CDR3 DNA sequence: TGTGCCAGCAGCTCCCCTTCCGGGACAGGGGACACCTATGGCTACACCTTC. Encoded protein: CASSSPSGTGDTYGYTF.

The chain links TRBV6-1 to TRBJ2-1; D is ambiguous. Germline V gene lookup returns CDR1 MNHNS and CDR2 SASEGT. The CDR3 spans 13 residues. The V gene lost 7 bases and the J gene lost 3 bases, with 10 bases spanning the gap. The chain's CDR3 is CASIDGYYNEQFF. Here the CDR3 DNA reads TGTGCCAGCATTGACGGTTACTACAATGAGCAGTTCTTC.

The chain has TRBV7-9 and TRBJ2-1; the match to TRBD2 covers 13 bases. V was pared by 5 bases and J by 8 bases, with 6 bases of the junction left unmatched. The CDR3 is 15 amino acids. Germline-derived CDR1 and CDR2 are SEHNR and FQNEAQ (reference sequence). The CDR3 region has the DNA TGTGCCAGCAGCGTTGGACTAGCGGGGGACGATGAGCAGTTCTTC. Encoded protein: CASSVGLAGDDEQFF.

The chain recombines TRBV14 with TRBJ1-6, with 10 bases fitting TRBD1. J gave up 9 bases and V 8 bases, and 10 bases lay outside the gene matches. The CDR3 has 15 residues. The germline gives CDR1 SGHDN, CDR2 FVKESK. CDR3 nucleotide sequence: TGTGCCAGCTGTTTCTCGGGACAGGGGTGTTCACCCCTCCACTTT. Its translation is CASCFSGQGCSPLHF. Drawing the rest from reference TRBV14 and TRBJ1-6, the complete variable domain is EAGVTQFPSHSVIEKGQTVTLRCDPISGHDNLYWYRRVMGKEIKFLLHFVKESKQDESGMPNNRFLAERTGGTYSTLKVQPAELEDSGVYFCASCFSGQGCSPLHFGNGTRLTVT.

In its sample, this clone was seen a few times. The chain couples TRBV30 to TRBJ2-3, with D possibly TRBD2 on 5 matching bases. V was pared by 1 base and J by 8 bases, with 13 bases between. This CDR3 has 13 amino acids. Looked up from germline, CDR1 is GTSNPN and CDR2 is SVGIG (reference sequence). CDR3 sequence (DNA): TGTGCCTGGAGTGGAACTAGAGGCGGTACGCAGTATTTT. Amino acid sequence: CAWSGTRGGTQYF.

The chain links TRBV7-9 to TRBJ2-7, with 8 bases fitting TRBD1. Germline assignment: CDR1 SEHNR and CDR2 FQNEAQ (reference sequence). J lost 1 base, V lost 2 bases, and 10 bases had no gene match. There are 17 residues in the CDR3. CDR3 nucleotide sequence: TGTGCCAGCAGCTTAATCACGACAGGGGAGATATCCTACGAGCAGTACTTC. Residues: CASSLITTGEISYEQYF.

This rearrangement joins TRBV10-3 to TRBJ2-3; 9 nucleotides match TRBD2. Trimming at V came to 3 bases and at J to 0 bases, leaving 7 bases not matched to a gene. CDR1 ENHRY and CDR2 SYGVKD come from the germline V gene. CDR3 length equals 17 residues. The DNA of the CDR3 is TGTGCCATCAGTGAATATCAGCGGGGGGCTAGCACAGATACGCAGTATTTT. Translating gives CAISEYQRGASTDTQYF.

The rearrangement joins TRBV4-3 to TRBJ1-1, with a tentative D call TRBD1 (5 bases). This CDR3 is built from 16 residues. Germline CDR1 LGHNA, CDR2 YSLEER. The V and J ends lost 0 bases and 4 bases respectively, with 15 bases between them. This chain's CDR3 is CASSQDGPWGGTEAFF. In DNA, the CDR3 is TGCGCCAGCAGCCAAGATGGACCTTGGGGGGGCACTGAAGCTTTCTTT.